A selection of T cell receptor beta chains follows, all from one sample in a study of T-cell memory formation after mild COVID-19. TCRdb reprocessed the 5' RACE reads with MiXCR, giving one entry per CDR3 protein. There are 250,000 to 350,000 distinct CDR3 sequences in the sample; roughly 21% occur only once, and under 25% lies in the top ten. Material for sequencing was PBMCs or a T cell subset sorted from them (not recorded which). Receptors were obtained from a man younger than 35 who had mild COVID-19 (a few samples of this study predate the infection). Cell type and time point are not known. Each CDR3 is given with its conserved first and last residue. The order of the fields is V gene, J gene, D gene, clone size, CDR3 protein, CDR3 DNA. D genes are given only for firm matches. Rows may omit the clone size; those that give it use once, few, many or a size class.

V gene: TRBV4-1; J gene: TRBJ1-4; D gene: .; clone size: few; CDR3 protein: CASSHYRQGEKLFF; CDR3 DNA: TGCGCCAGCAGCCATTATCGTCAGGGGGAAAAACTGTTTTTT
V gene: TRBV3-1; J gene: TRBJ1-2; D gene: .; clone size: .; CDR3 protein: CASSREGLYGYTF; CDR3 DNA: TGTGCCAGCAGCCGTGAGGGGCTTTATGGCTACACCTTC
V gene: TRBV6-1; J gene: TRBJ2-6; D gene: .; clone size: .; CDR3 protein: CASSEGSSGANVLTF; CDR3 DNA: TGTGCCAGCAGTGAAGGCAGCTCTGGGGCCAACGTCCTGACTTTC
V gene: TRBV20-1; J gene: TRBJ1-2; D gene: TRBD1; clone size: .; CDR3 protein: CSAREAGGGSGYTF; CDR3 DNA: TGCAGTGCTAGGGAGGCAGGGGGAGGAAGCGGCTACACCTTC
V gene: TRBV20-1; J gene: TRBJ1-5; D gene: .; clone size: few; CDR3 protein: CSGSGDGNQPQHF; CDR3 DNA: TGCAGTGGAAGCGGGGACGGCAATCAGCCCCAGCATTTT
V gene: TRBV9; J gene: TRBJ2-1; D gene: TRBD2; clone size: .; CDR3 protein: CASSPVAGGPNEQFF; CDR3 DNA: TGTGCCAGCAGCCCCGTAGCGGGGGGGCCCAATGAGCAGTTCTTC
V gene: TRBV20-1; J gene: TRBJ1-5; D gene: .; clone size: .; CDR3 protein: CSAPRDSNQPQHF; CDR3 DNA: TGCAGTGCCCCCCGGGATAGCAATCAGCCCCAGCATTTT
V gene: TRBV4-3; J gene: TRBJ2-3; D gene: .; clone size: few; CDR3 protein: CASSQDFAGTDTQYF; CDR3 DNA: TGCGCCAGCAGCCAAGATTTTGCAGGGACAGATACGCAGTATTTT
V gene: TRBV29-1; J gene: TRBJ1-2; D gene: .; clone size: .; CDR3 protein: CSVVPAYGYTF; CDR3 DNA: TGCAGCGTTGTCCCCGCCTATGGCTACACCTTC
V gene: TRBV7-2; J gene: TRBJ2-3; D gene: TRBD1; clone size: few; CDR3 protein: CASSFPGQGPDTQYF; CDR3 DNA: TGTGCCAGCAGCTTCCCGGGACAGGGGCCAGATACGCAGTATTTT
V gene: TRBV5-1; J gene: TRBJ2-6; D gene: .; clone size: .; CDR3 protein: CASSLRVFSGANVLTF; CDR3 DNA: TGCGCCAGCAGCTTGAGGGTCTTCTCTGGGGCCAACGTCCTGACTTTC
V gene: TRBV5-1; J gene: TRBJ1-1; D gene: .; clone size: many; CDR3 protein: CASSPGGGTEAFF; CDR3 DNA: TGCGCCAGCAGCCCCGGGGGGGGCACTGAAGCTTTCTTT
V gene: TRBV7-9; J gene: TRBJ2-2; D gene: .; clone size: few; CDR3 protein: CASSTAERNTGELFF; CDR3 DNA: TGTGCCAGCAGCACCGCCGAACGTAACACCGGGGAGCTGTTTTTT
V gene: TRBV5-1; J gene: TRBJ2-2; D gene: .; clone size: few; CDR3 protein: CASSLDPGTGELFF; CDR3 DNA: TGCGCCAGCAGCTTGGATCCGGGTACCGGGGAGCTGTTTTTT
V gene: TRBV7-6; J gene: TRBJ1-1; D gene: .; clone size: .; CDR3 protein: CASSLAVSGALMNTEAFF; CDR3 DNA: TGTGCCAGCAGCTTAGCGGTGTCAGGAGCGTTAATGAACACTGAAGCTTTCTTT
V gene: TRBV10-3; J gene: TRBJ1-1; D gene: .; clone size: once; CDR3 protein: CAISAVWTVDLSFF; CDR3 DNA: TGTGCCATCAGTGCAGTCTGGACAGTGGACCTCTCTTTCTTT
V gene: TRBV12-3/TRBV12-4; J gene: TRBJ2-1; D gene: .; clone size: few; CDR3 protein: CASSSRDRDPTFNEQFF; CDR3 DNA: TGTGCCAGCAGTTCCCGAGATAGGGACCCTACCTTCAATGAGCAGTTCTTC
V gene: TRBV29-1; J gene: TRBJ1-2; D gene: TRBD1; clone size: .; CDR3 protein: CSVDRDSRGYTF; CDR3 DNA: TGCAGCGTAGACAGGGATTCAAGAGGCTACACCTTC
V gene: TRBV6-5; J gene: TRBJ2-3; D gene: .; clone size: few; CDR3 protein: CASRRIAPDTQYF; CDR3 DNA: TGTGCCAGCAGGAGAATAGCCCCAGATACGCAGTATTTT
V gene: TRBV28; J gene: TRBJ1-1; D gene: .; clone size: few; CDR3 protein: CASTRTERAGAFF; CDR3 DNA: TGTGCCAGCACCAGGACAGAGAGGGCGGGAGCTTTCTTT
V gene: TRBV20-1; J gene: TRBJ2-3; D gene: .; clone size: .; CDR3 protein: CSADYGTDTQYF; CDR3 DNA: TGCAGTGCTGACTACGGCACAGATACGCAGTATTTT
V gene: TRBV5-6; J gene: TRBJ2-5; D gene: .; clone size: .; CDR3 protein: CASSLDPLETQYF; CDR3 DNA: TGTGCCAGCAGCTTGGACCCTCTCGAGACCCAGTACTTC
V gene: TRBV25-1; J gene: TRBJ2-1; D gene: .; clone size: .; CDR3 protein: CASSESPDYNEQFF; CDR3 DNA: TGTGCCAGCAGTGAATCCCCAGATTACAATGAGCAGTTCTTC
V gene: TRBV4-2; J gene: TRBJ2-1; D gene: .; clone size: .; CDR3 protein: CASSQAGNNEQFF; CDR3 DNA: TGTGCCAGCAGCCAAGCAGGGAATAATGAGCAGTTCTTC
V gene: TRBV11-3; J gene: TRBJ2-3; D gene: TRBD2; clone size: .; CDR3 protein: CASSLTSGQVDTQYF; CDR3 DNA: TGTGCCAGCAGCTTGACTAGCGGGCAGGTAGATACGCAGTATTTT
V gene: TRBV4-1; J gene: TRBJ2-1; D gene: .; clone size: .; CDR3 protein: CASSQEIASSYNEQFF; CDR3 DNA: TGCGCCAGCAGCCAAGAGATAGCGAGCTCCTACAATGAGCAGTTCTTC
V gene: TRBV6-5; J gene: TRBJ1-1; D gene: .; clone size: few; CDR3 protein: CASSYSGRTEAFF; CDR3 DNA: TGTGCCAGCAGTTACTCGGGGAGAACTGAAGCTTTCTTT
V gene: TRBV12-3/TRBV12-4; J gene: TRBJ2-7; D gene: .; clone size: .; CDR3 protein: CASQGAGGLEQYF; CDR3 DNA: TGTGCCAGCCAGGGGGCGGGGGGGCTCGAGCAGTACTTC
V gene: TRBV19; J gene: TRBJ2-7; D gene: .; clone size: .; CDR3 protein: CASSPRRSAGYEQYF; CDR3 DNA: TGTGCCAGTAGTCCTCGAAGGTCAGCAGGCTACGAGCAGTACTTC
V gene: TRBV20-1; J gene: TRBJ1-2; D gene: TRBD1; clone size: few; CDR3 protein: CSARGDRGTYGYTF; CDR3 DNA: TGCAGTGCTAGAGGGGACAGGGGGACCTATGGCTACACCTTC
V gene: TRBV19; J gene: TRBJ2-7; D gene: .; clone size: few; CDR3 protein: CASSPGIAEQYF; CDR3 DNA: TGTGCCAGTAGTCCAGGGATTGCCGAGCAGTACTTC
V gene: TRBV12-3/TRBV12-4; J gene: TRBJ1-2; D gene: TRBD1; clone size: few; CDR3 protein: CASSTPGQGAGGYTF; CDR3 DNA: TGTGCCAGCAGTACTCCGGGACAGGGGGCGGGTGGCTACACCTTC
V gene: TRBV7-2; J gene: TRBJ2-5; D gene: .; clone size: many; CDR3 protein: CASSYGTQETQYF; CDR3 DNA: TGTGCCAGCAGCTATGGTACCCAAGAGACCCAGTACTTC